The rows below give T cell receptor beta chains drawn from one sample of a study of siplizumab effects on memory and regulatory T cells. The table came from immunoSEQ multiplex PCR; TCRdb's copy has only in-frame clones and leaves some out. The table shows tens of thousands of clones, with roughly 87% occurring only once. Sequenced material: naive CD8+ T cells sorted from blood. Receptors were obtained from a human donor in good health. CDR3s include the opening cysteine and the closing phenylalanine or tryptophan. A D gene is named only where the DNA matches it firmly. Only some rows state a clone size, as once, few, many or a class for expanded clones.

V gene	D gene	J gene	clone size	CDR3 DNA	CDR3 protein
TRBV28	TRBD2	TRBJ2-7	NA	TGTGCCAGCAGCGGGGTAGCGGGTAGCTCCTACGAGCAGTACTTC	CASSGVAGSSYEQYF
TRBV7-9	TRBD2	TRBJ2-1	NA	TGTGCCAGCAGCTTGGCTAGCGGGTTTTACAATGAGCAGTTCTTC	CASSLASGFYNEQFF
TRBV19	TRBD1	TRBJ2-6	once	TGTGCCAGTAGTATAGGGGACAGGGTAAGCTCTGGGGCCAACGTCCTGACTTTC	CASSIGDRVSSGANVLTF
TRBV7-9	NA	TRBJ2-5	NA	TGTGCCAGCAGCGAATTCGGGACACACTTCGGCCAAGAGACCCAGTACTTC	CASSEFGTHFGQETQYF
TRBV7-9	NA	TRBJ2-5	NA	TGTGCCAGCAGCTTAACGTGGGAGACCCAGTACTTC	CASSLTWETQYF
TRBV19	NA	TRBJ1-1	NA	TGTGCCAGTAGGAATGGCGGGGGGAACACTGAAGCTTTCTTT	CASRNGGGNTEAFF
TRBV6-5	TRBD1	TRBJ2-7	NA	TGTGCCAGCAGTTACTCCCCGGGACAGGGATCGTACGAGCAGTACTTC	CASSYSPGQGSYEQYF
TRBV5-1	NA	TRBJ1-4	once	TGCGCCAGCAGCAATCCACCGGACAGACTTGCAACTAATGAAAAACTGTTTTTT	CASSNPPDRLATNEKLFF
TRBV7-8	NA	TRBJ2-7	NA	TGTGCCAGCAGCTTCGGGTCCAGCTCCTACGAGCAGTACTTC	CASSFGSSSYEQYF
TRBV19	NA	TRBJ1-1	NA	TGTGCCAGTAGTATAGCGGTGAACACTGAAGCTTTCTTT	CASSIAVNTEAFF
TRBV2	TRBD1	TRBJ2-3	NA	TGTGCCAGCAGTCCGGGACAGGGTGCGGCAGATACGCAGTATTTT	CASSPGQGAADTQYF
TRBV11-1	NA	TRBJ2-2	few	TGTGCCAGCATGCCTAGCAACACCGGGGAGCTGTTTTTT	CASMPSNTGELFF
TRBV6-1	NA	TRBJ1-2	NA	TGTGCCAGCAGGGGTAACTATGGCTACACCTTC	CASRGNYGYTF
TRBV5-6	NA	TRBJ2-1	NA	TGTGCCAGCGGTCCAGGAGGCCAGCAGTTCTTC	CASGPGGQQFF
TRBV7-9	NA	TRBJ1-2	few	TGTGCCAGCAGCTCCCAGTACCTCAACTATGGCTACACCTTC	CASSSQYLNYGYTF
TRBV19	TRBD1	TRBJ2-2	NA	TGTGCCAGTAGGGGCACGACAGGGGGATCCGGGGAGCTGTTTTTT	CASRGTTGGSGELFF
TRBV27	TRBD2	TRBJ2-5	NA	TGTGCCAGCAGTCGGACTAGCGGGGTGGAACAAGAGACCCAGTACTTC	CASSRTSGVEQETQYF
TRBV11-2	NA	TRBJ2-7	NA	TGTGCCAGCAGCGTGGCCGATCCCTACGAGCAGTACTTC	CASSVADPYEQYF
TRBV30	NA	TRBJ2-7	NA	TGTGCCTGGAGGAAGGGTCCAGAGCAGTACTTC	CAWRKGPEQYF
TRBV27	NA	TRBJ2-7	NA	TGTGCCAGCAGTTACGGCTACGAGCAGTACTTC	CASSYGYEQYF
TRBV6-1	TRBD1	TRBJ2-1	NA	TGTGCCAGCAGTGGCCAGTGGACAGGGCCGGGGAATGAGCAGTTCTTC	CASSGQWTGPGNEQFF
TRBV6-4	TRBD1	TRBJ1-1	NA	TGTGCCAGCAGGGGTAACACAGGGGGGGACACTGAAGCTTTCTTT	CASRGNTGGDTEAFF
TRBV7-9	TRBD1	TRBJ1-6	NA	TGTGCCAGCAGCTCTCGGGACAGCCTTAATTCACCCCTCCACTTT	CASSSRDSLNSPLHF
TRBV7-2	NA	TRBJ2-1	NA	TGTGCCAGCAGCTTAGTGGTCGGCGGGCGCTCCTACAATGAGCAGTTCTTC	CASSLVVGGRSYNEQFF
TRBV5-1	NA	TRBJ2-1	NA	TGCGCCAGCAGCTTGTCGGACTCCTCCTACAATGAGCAGTTCTTC	CASSLSDSSYNEQFF
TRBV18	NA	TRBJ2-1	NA	TGTGCCAGCTCACCGGCGGAGACAGGGAGGAATGAGCAGTTCTTC	CASSPAETGRNEQFF
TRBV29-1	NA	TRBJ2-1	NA	TGCAGCGTTGCTCGGGGCACGGGCGCTGAGCAGTTCTTC	CSVARGTGAEQFF